The 27 T cell receptor beta chains below all came from one sample that was sequenced in a study of identical twins. Each CDR3 protein is one row after TCRdb ran MiXCR on the 5' RACE reads. Of 1.5 million to 2 million distinct CDR3 sequences listed, less than 35% are singletons. Sequencing input: cord blood. These receptor sequences come from a newborn girl in good health.

This clonotype was detected a few times. This rearrangement joins TRBV5-1 to TRBJ2-2, with 9 bases matching TRBD2. CDR1 and CDR2 (germline): SGHRS, YFSETQ. The V and J ends lost 4 bases and 3 bases, in that order; junction bases with no gene match: 7. The CDR3 has 16 residues. CDR3 sequence: CASSLTSGSHTGELFF. CDR3 bases: TGCGCCAGCAGCCTGACTAGCGGCTCCCACACCGGGGAGCTGTTTTTT.

Ten or more counts support this clonotype. The V gene is TRBV6-1, the J gene TRBJ2-3; D call uncertain. Germline V gene sequence: CDR1 MNHNS, CDR2 SASEGT. This CDR3 comprises 11 residues. V was clipped by 6 bases and J by 5 bases, with 6 bases between them. Here the CDR3 reads CASSELDTQYF. CDR3 nucleotides: TGTGCCAGCAGCGAATTAGATACGCAGTATTTT.

The rearrangement joins TRBV12-3 or TRBV12-4 to TRBJ1-1; D unresolved. V shed 3 bases and J shed 11 bases, with 10 bases lying between them. The CDR3 consists of 11 residues. Here the CDR3 DNA reads TGTGCCAGCAGTTTTGGTTCCTGGGCTTTCTTT. This codes for CASSFGSWAFF.

V is TRBV28 and J is TRBJ1-5, with 11 bases that match TRBD1. With V trimmed by 6 bases and J by 5 bases, 3 bases remained unmatched. This CDR3 comprises 14 residues. From germline, CDR1 is MDHEN and CDR2 SYDVKM. The CDR3 DNA sequence: TGTGCCAGCAGACAGGACAGGGGGCATCAGCCCCAGCATTTT. Translation gives CASRQDRGHQPQHF.

The chain's CDR3 is CSAFNPGRNYGYTF. The CDR3 nucleotides are TGCAGTGCTTTCAACCCGGGACGGAACTATGGCTACACCTTC. The chain employs TRBV20-1 and TRBJ1-2; a weak D match, TRBD1 (5 bases). Trimming pared 5 bases from V and 2 bases from J, leaving 15 bases between. The CDR3 covers 14 residues. Germline V gene sequence: CDR1 DFQATT, CDR2 SNEGSKA (reference sequence).

This clonotype came up a few times. V usage is TRBV2 and J usage is TRBJ2-7, with 13 bases matching TRBD2. The CDR3 length is 18 residues. V lost 4 bases, J lost 5 bases, and 14 bases stayed unmatched. Germline V gene sequence: CDR1 SNHLY, CDR2 FYNNEI. The CDR3 spells CASSALALRTSGSNEQYF. The CDR3 nucleotides are TGTGCCAGCAGTGCCCTTGCACTTCGGACTAGCGGGAGCAACGAGCAGTACTTC. Using reference TRBV2 and TRBJ2-7 for the parts outside the CDR3, the full variable domain is EPEVTQTPSHQVTQMGQEVILRCVPISNHLYFYWYRQILGQKVEFLVSFYNNEISEKSEIFDDQFSVERPDGSNFTLKIRSTKLEDSAMYFCASSALALRTSGSNEQYFGPGTRLTVT.

This chain connects TRBV18 to TRBJ2-7; perhaps D is TRBD1 or TRBD2 (5 bases each). Germline CDR1 is KGHSH and CDR2 is LQKENI. The V end lost 2 bases, the J end lost 5 bases, and 10 bases lay between the germline ends. The length of the CDR3 is 13 residues. CDR3 sequence: CASSPVGAHEQYF. In DNA form, the CDR3 reads TGTGCCAGCTCACCAGTCGGGGCCCACGAGCAGTACTTC.

The chain combines TRBV7-9 with TRBJ2-7; 7 nucleotides match TRBD1. CDR1 is SEHNR, CDR2 FQNEAQ, per germline (reference sequence). The V gene end was trimmed by 5 bases and the J gene end by 4 bases; junction bases not matched to a gene: 11. The CDR3 sequence is 15 residues long. This CDR3 reads CASSRTGTDIYEQYF. The DNA for the CDR3 is TGTGCCAGCAGCCGGACCGGGACAGATATTTACGAGCAGTACTTC.

This clonotype was found a few times. The chain has TRBV15 and TRBJ1-5; D gene unclear. V shed 0 bases and J shed 2 bases, with 23 bases lying between them. This CDR3 is 20 amino acids long. Germline lookup yields CDR1 LNHNV and CDR2 YYDKDF (reference sequence). CDR3 coding DNA: TGTGCCACCAGCAGAGATTGGCTCCACCGCGGGGAAGGAGGCAATCAGCCCCAGCATTTT. Residues: CATSRDWLHRGEGGNQPQHF.

The rearrangement links TRBV9 to TRBJ2-1; no clear D gene. Germline CDR1 SGDLS, CDR2 YYNGEE. The CDR3 sequence is 16 residues long. Between the trimmed V and J ends, which lost 4 bases and 1 base, there was a span of 15 bases. The CDR3 coding sequence is TGTGCCAGCAGCCCACCTTCGTCTCGGTCCTACAATGAGCAGTTCTTC. It specifies CASSPPSSRSYNEQFF.

As regards this clonotype: A much larger clone lies a single base off, so this may be a read error. This chain uses TRBV10-3 with TRBJ2-1; TRBD2 aligns across 8 bases. The CDR3 is 14 residues long. Germline CDR1 and CDR2: ENHRY and SYGVKD. V dropped 4 bases and J dropped 10; count of bases not matched to a gene: 9. The CDR3 sequence: CAISGSYGGREQFF. As DNA, the CDR3 is TGTGCCATCAGTGGGTCTTATGGCGGGAGGGAGCAGTTCTTC.

The rearrangement uses TRBV6-6 and TRBJ1-4; D uncertain. This CDR3 has 15 residues. Germline CDR1 and CDR2: MNHNY and SVGAGI (reference sequence). Between the trimmed V and J ends, which lost 4 bases and 0 bases, there was a span of 9 bases. CDR3 residues: CASSWSQSTNEKLFF. The CDR3 DNA is TGTGCCAGCAGTTGGTCACAGTCAACTAATGAAAAACTGTTTTTT.

This sequence joins TRBV6-1 and TRBJ2-2, with TRBD1 matching over 9 bases. This CDR3 spans 15 amino acids. Trimming removed 6 bases from V and 6 bases from J; junction bases left unmatched: 8. The germline CDR1 and CDR2 sequences are MNHNS and SASEGT. The CDR3 DNA reads TGTGCCAGCAGCGCGGGACAGGGTTGGGCCGGGGAGCTGTTTTTT. Protein sequence: CASSAGQGWAGELFF.

This clonotype showed up just a few times. This chain joins TRBV21-1 and TRBJ2-4; no DNA check was done on the table's D call, TRBD1. TRBV21-1 is assigned pseudogene status. The CDR3 spans 18 residues. In nucleotides, the CDR3 is TGTGCCAGCAGCAAGGAGAACAGGGGAGGGGGGCCCAAAAACATTCAGTACTTC. This codes for CASSKENRGGGPKNIQYF.

The table lists this clonotype with a few counts. The chain joins TRBV3-1 to TRBJ1-4; D unclear. The CDR3 is 14 amino acids. V lost 4 bases to trimming and J lost 5 bases, with 11 bases between them. Germline CDR1 LGHDT, CDR2 YNNKEL (reference sequence). CDR3: CASSLRTRNEKLFF. The DNA for the CDR3 is TGTGCCAGCAGCCTTAGGACGAGGAATGAAAAACTGTTTTTT.

This clonotype was seen only a few times. The chain carries TRBV7-2 and TRBJ2-5; 10 bases line up with TRBD2. The germline V gene encodes CDR1 SGHTA and CDR2 FQGNSA. The V gene end was trimmed by 5 bases and the J gene end by 11 bases; junction bases not matched to a gene: 14. The CDR3 consists of 15 residues. CDR3 loop: CASSVKGLASFEQYF. DNA of the CDR3: TGTGCCAGCAGCGTAAAGGGACTAGCGTCGTTTGAGCAGTACTTC.

The CDR3 DNA reads as TGTGCCAGCAGCTTAGACTCTGGGAGCGGCTACGAGCAGTACTTC. This codes for CASSLDSGSGYEQYF. The chain joins TRBV7-9 to TRBJ2-4, with a possible D match to TRBD2 (5 bases). TRBJ2-7 matches the DNA end more closely, so the J call is doubtful. This CDR3 comprises 15 residues. The germline V gene has CDR1 SEHNR and CDR2 FQNEAQ (reference sequence).

The CDR3 DNA sequence: TGTGCCAGCAGCCAAGATGGCCCTAAGACGTATAGGGTGAGGAGCAATCAGCCCCAGCATTTT. Protein product: CASSQDGPKTYRVRSNQPQHF. The V gene is TRBV3-1, the J gene TRBJ1-5; D is unclear. The CDR3 runs 21 residues. Germline values: CDR1 LGHDT, CDR2 YNNKEL (reference sequence). Deletions cut 0 bases from V and 1 base from J, with 25 bases between.

The chain is built from TRBV15 and TRBJ1-2, with TRBD1 identical over 8 bases. Germline V gene data show CDR1 as LNHNV and CDR2 as YYDKDF (reference sequence). The CDR3 spans 16 residues. After removal of 4 bases from V and 8 bases from J, the junction contained 15 bases not matched to a gene. CDR3 coding DNA: TGTGCCACCAGCACGCGACAGGGGACTCTAACTATGGGCTACACCTTC. Protein: CATSTRQGTLTMGYTF.

This clonotype was counted between two and nine times. The chain joins TRBV3-1 to TRBJ1-6; TRBD1 aligns across 11 bases. J was trimmed by 4 bases and V by 3 bases; bases with no gene match: 5. Germline V gene sequence: CDR1 LGHDT, CDR2 YNNKEL (reference sequence). The CDR3 consists of 17 residues. CDR3: CASSHLGQGAYNSPLHF. In DNA form, the CDR3 reads TGTGCCAGCAGCCACCTCGGACAGGGGGCTTATAATTCACCCCTCCACTTT.

The chain uses TRBV7-2 and TRBJ1-1; D is possibly TRBD1 (6 bases). CDR1 is SGHTA and CDR2 is FQGNSA in the germline V gene. This CDR3 is 16 amino acids long. Trimming stripped 5 bases from V and 1 base from J, with 17 bases between. CDR3 nucleotides: TGTGCCAGCAGCCCCCCCGGGACACGAAGGAACACTGAAGCTTTCTTT. Translation gives CASSPPGTRRNTEAFF.

The chain recombines TRBV5-1 with TRBJ2-3, with 11 bases that match TRBD2. CDR3 length equals 16 residues. Trimming removed 6 bases from V and 4 bases from J; junction bases left unmatched: 10. Germline assignment: CDR1 SGHRS and CDR2 YFSETQ. CDR3 sequence reads: CASTMGLAVSADTQYF. The CDR3 coding sequence is TGCGCCAGCACGATGGGACTAGCGGTCAGCGCAGATACGCAGTATTTT.

This chain links TRBV7-2 with TRBJ1-4; D perhaps matches TRBD1 (6 bases). This CDR3 spans 16 amino acids. CDR1 and CDR2 (germline): SGHTA, FQGNSA. V lost 5 bases and J 7 bases, leaving 20 bases between the germline ends. The DNA of the CDR3 is TGTGCCAGCAGCCCTCAGGGGCGCCTTTATAGTGAAAAACTGTTTTTT. Translated: CASSPQGRLYSEKLFF.

There are a few counts of this clonotype. The chain carries TRBV30 and TRBJ2-7, with D uncertain. The germline V gene has CDR1 GTSNPN and CDR2 SVGIG (reference sequence). The CDR3 runs 11 residues. Trimming took off 3 bases at V and 3 bases at J, with 6 bases between the two ends. In DNA, the CDR3 is TGTGCCTGGAGCCAAAACTACGAGCAGTACTTC. Protein: CAWSQNYEQYF.

This clonotype has just a few counts. The chain combines TRBV6-5 with TRBJ2-2; TRBD2 matches 9 bases. The germline V gene has CDR1 MNHEY and CDR2 SVGAGI. V was pared by 3 bases and J by 5 bases, with 1 base of the junction left unmatched. This CDR3 has 14 residues. CDR3 DNA: TGTGCCAGCAGTTATACTAGCGGGACCGGGGAGCTGTTTTTT. This gives the protein CASSYTSGTGELFF.

This clonotype appeared many times. CDR3 region: CAISEGLAGSYEQYF. CDR3 DNA sequence: TGTGCCATCAGTGAAGGTCTAGCGGGAAGCTACGAGCAGTACTTC. The genes are TRBV10-3 and TRBJ2-7; 9 bases align to TRBD2. Germline assignment: CDR1 ENHRY and CDR2 SYGVKD. V lost 3 bases, J lost 3 bases, and 6 bases stayed unmatched. CDR3 size: 15 residues.

This clonotype was observed a single time. The chain employs TRBV7-2 and TRBJ2-2; D is unclear. CDR3 size: 16 residues. Trimming removed 5 bases at V and 5 bases at J, with 18 bases between. CDR1 is SGHTA, CDR2 FQGNSA, per germline. The CDR3 DNA is TGTGCCAGCAGCCCCACTCTGAAGTTGGGGACCGGGGAGCTGTTTTTT. This translates into CASSPTLKLGTGELFF.